The 11 T cell receptor beta chains reported below all come from one sample, sequenced in a study of cytomegalovirus exposure and HLA in healthy donors. Amplification used 60 Vbeta primers and 13 Jbeta primers. This table comes from immunoSEQ multiplex PCR, and its TCRdb copy is limited to in-frame clones, with some not included. Here the sample spans about 220,000 clones, over 80% being singletons. Sequenced: PBMCs. All receptors come from a boy younger than 10 in good health and CMV-seronegative.

The chain recombines TRBV7-6 with TRBJ2-1; D is possibly TRBD2 (6 bases). The V gene lost 0 bases and the J gene lost 3 bases, with 9 bases spanning the gap. The CDR3 loop spans 15 amino acids. From germline, CDR1 is SGHVS and CDR2 FNYEAQ. The CDR3 DNA reads TGTGCCAGCAGCTTAGCGCGTAGCGGCTACAATGAGCAGTTCTTC. It specifies CASSLARSGYNEQFF.

The chain carries TRBV4-2 and TRBJ2-3; D possibly corresponds to TRBD2 (6 bases). Germline lookup yields CDR1 LGHNA and CDR2 YNFKEQ. The V end was cut by 0 bases, the J end by 2 bases, with 12 bases between. The CDR3 totals 16 residues. The CDR3 sequence: CASSQEERAYTDTQYF. CDR3 sequence (DNA): TGTGCCAGCAGCCAAGAGGAGCGGGCATACACAGATACGCAGTATTTT.

About this clone itself: The junction differs from germline at one of its ends, possibly a read error. The gene calls are TRBV6-1 and TRBJ1-4; maybe TRBD1 (5 bases). This CDR3 has 15 amino acids. CDR1 is MNHNS and CDR2 is SASEGT in the germline V gene. CDR3 loop: CASNEPGRRGEKLFF. CDR3 nucleotides: TGTGCCAGCAATGAACCGGGACGGCGGGGTGAAAAACTGTTTTTT.

The chain combines TRBV6-1 with TRBJ1-1; 7 positions match TRBD1. The V and J ends lost 1 base and 6 bases, in that order; junction bases with no gene match: 2. Germline CDR1 is MNHNS and CDR2 is SASEGT. CDR3 length equals 13 residues. Here the CDR3 reads CASSEVGTAEAFF. The CDR3 DNA reads TGTGCCAGCAGTGAAGTTGGGACAGCTGAAGCTTTCTTT.

The chain recombines TRBV4-1 with TRBJ1-4; D is perhaps TRBD1 (5 bases). The germline CDR1 and CDR2 sequences are MGHRA and YSYEKL. V lost 4 bases and J lost 7, with 28 bases in between. The CDR3 is 19 amino acids. CDR3 sequence: CASSPEPRQYYLSAEKLFF. DNA for the CDR3: TGCGCCAGCAGCCCTGAACCCCGACAGTACTATCTTTCGGCTGAAAAACTGTTTTTT.

This sequence joins TRBV9 and TRBJ2-5, with D tentatively TRBD2 (6 bases). V was clipped by 3 bases and J by 4 bases, with 16 bases between them. There are 15 residues in the CDR3. Looked up from germline, CDR1 is SGDLS and CDR2 is YYNGEE. CDR3 residues: CASSAAGTQPETQYF. CDR3 nucleotide sequence: TGTGCCAGCAGCGCCGCCGGGACTCAACCAGAGACCCAGTACTTC.

The V gene is TRBV7-9, the J gene TRBJ1-2; D unresolved. Germline loops: CDR1 SEHNR, CDR2 FQNEAQ (reference sequence). Trimming removed 2 bases from V and 5 bases from J, with 15 bases in between. This CDR3 comprises 15 residues. The CDR3 DNA reads TGTGCCAGCAGCTTATTAGCCCCTATCATATATGGCTACACCTTC. It codes for CASSLLAPIIYGYTF.

The V gene is TRBV14, the J gene TRBJ2-3, with TRBD2 identical over 7 bases. The CDR3 runs to 15 residues. Germline V gene lookup returns CDR1 SGHDN and CDR2 FVKESK. V lost 4 bases to trimming and J lost 0 bases; unmatched junction nucleotides: 4. CDR3 region: CASSRGTISTDTQYF. Written as DNA, the CDR3 is TGTGCCAGCAGCCGAGGGACTATTAGCACAGATACGCAGTATTTT.

The chain is built from TRBV9 and TRBJ2-3; D perhaps matches TRBD2 (5 bases). Germline CDR1 SGDLS, CDR2 YYNGEE. The germline V and J ends were trimmed by 4 bases and 2 bases, with 14 bases remaining between them. This CDR3 has 15 residues. The chain's CDR3 is CASSPGGGLTDTQYF. The CDR3 DNA follows: TGTGCCAGCAGCCCCGGAGGAGGACTCACAGATACGCAGTATTTT.

The chain has TRBV19 and TRBJ1-2, with D tentatively TRBD1 (5 bases). The V end lost 0 bases, the J end lost 8 bases, and 19 bases lay between the germline ends. The germline CDR1 and CDR2 sequences are LNHDA and SQIVND (reference sequence). This CDR3 spans 16 amino acids. CDR3 DNA sequence: TGTGCCAGTAGTATAGACACCCAGGGACTGCCCAAGGGCTACACCTTC. Its translation: CASSIDTQGLPKGYTF.

This rearrangement joins TRBV9 to TRBJ2-2, with 8 bases that match TRBD2. Germline V gives CDR1 SGDLS, CDR2 YYNGEE. J lost 6 bases, V lost 3 bases, and 7 bases had no gene match. This CDR3 has 15 residues. The CDR3 bases are TGTGCCAGCAGCGGACGGGGGGGGGCAGCCGGGGAGCTGTTTTTT. Amino acid sequence: CASSGRGGAAGELFF.